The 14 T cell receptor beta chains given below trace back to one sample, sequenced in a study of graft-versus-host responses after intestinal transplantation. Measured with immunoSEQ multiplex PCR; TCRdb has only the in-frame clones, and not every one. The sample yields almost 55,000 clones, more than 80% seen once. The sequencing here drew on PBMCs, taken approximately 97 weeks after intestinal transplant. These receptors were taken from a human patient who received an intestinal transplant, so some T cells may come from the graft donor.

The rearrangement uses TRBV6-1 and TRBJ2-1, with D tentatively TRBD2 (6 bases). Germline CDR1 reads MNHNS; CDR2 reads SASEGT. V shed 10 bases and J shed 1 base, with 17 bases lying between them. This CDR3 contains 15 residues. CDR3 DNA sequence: TGTGCCATCGCCACCGGGACTGATTCCTACAATGAGCAGTTCTTC. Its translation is CAIATGTDSYNEQFF.

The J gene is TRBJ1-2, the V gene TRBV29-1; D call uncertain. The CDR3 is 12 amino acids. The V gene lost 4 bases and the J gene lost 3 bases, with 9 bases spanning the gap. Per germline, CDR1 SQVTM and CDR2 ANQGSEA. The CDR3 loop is CSVVLGDYGYTF. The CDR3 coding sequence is TGCAGCGTTGTTCTAGGCGACTATGGCTACACCTTC.

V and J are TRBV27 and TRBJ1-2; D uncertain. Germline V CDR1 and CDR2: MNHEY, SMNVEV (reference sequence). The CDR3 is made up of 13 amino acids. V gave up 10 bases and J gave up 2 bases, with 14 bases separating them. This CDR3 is CATALTRNYGYTF. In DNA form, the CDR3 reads TGTGCCACCGCCCTGACAAGAAACTATGGCTACACCTTC.

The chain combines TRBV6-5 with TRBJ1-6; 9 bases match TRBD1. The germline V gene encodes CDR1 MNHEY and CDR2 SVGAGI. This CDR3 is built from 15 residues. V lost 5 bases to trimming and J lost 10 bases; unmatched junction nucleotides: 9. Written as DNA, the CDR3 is TGTGCCAGCAGTATCCGGGACAGGGTAGCCTCACCCCTCCACTTT. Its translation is CASSIRDRVASPLHF.

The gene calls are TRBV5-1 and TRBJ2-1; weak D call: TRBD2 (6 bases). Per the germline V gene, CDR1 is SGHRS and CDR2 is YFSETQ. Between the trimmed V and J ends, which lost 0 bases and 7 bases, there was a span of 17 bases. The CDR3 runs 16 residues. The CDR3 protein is CASSLVGLALGNEQFF. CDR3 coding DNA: TGCGCCAGCAGCTTGGTGGGGCTAGCGTTAGGTAATGAGCAGTTCTTC.

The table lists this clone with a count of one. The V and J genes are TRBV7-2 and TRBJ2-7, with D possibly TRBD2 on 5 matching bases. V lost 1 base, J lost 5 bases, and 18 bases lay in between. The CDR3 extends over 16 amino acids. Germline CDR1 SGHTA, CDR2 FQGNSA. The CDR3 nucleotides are TGTGCCAGCAGCTTAGTAGCGCCCGGTAGTTTGGACGAGCAGTACTTC. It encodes CASSLVAPGSLDEQYF.

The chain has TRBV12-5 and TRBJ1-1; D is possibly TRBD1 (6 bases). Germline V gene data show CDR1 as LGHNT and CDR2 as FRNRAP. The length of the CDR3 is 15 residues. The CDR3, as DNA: TGTGCCGGGGGGCAGGCGCTCTCCCTGGACACTGAAGCTTTCTTT. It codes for CAGGQALSLDTEAFF. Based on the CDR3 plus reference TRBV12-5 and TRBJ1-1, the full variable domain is DARVTQTPRHKVTEMGQEVTMRCQPILGHNTVFWYRQTMMQGLELLAYFRNRAPLDDSGMPKDRFSAEMPDATLATLKIQPSEPRDSAVYFCAGGQALSLDTEAFFGQGTRLTVV.

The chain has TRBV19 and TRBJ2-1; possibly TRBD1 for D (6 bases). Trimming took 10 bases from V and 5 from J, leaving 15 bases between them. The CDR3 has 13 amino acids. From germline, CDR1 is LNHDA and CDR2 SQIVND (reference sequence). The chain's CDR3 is CANTVGTNNEQFF. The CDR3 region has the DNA TGTGCCAACACTGTGGGGACAAACAATGAGCAGTTCTTC.

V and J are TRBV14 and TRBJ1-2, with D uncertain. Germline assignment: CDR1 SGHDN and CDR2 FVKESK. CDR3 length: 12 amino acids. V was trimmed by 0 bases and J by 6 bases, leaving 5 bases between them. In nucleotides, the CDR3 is TGTGCCAGCAGCCAAGATAGGCATGGCTACACCTTC. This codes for CASSQDRHGYTF.

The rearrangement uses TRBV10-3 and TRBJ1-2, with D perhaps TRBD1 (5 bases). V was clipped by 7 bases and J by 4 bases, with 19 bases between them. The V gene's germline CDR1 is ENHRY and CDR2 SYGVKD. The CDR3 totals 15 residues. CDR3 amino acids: CAINPGTATGYGYTF. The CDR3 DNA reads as TGTGCCATCAATCCCGGGACTGCGACCGGCTATGGCTACACCTTC.

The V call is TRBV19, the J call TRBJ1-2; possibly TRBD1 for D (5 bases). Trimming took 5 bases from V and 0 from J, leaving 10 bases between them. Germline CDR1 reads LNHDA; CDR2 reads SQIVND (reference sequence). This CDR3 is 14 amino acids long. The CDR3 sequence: CASSGDGANYGYTF. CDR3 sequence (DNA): TGTGCCAGTAGTGGGGACGGGGCTAACTATGGCTACACCTTC.

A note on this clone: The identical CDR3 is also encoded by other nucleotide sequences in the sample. The CDR3 DNA reads TGCGCCAGCAGCCAAGATCCTGGGGGGGGTGAGACCCAGTACTTC. It translates to CASSQDPGGGETQYF. The chain has TRBV4-1 and TRBJ2-5, with TRBD2 identical over 7 bases. J lost 5 bases, V lost 0 bases, and 6 bases had no gene match. This CDR3 is built from 15 residues. Germline V gives CDR1 MGHRA, CDR2 YSYEKL.

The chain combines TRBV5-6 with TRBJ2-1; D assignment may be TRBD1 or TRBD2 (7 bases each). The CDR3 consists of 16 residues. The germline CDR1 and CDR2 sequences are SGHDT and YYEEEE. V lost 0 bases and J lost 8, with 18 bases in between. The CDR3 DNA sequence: TGTGCCAGCAGCTTGGAAGGGAGGGGGCGGTCGGATGAGCAGTTCTTC. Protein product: CASSLEGRGRSDEQFF.

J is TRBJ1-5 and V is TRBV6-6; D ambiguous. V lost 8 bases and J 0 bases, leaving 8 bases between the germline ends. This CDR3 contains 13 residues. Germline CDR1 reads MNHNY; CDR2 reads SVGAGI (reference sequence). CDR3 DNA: TGTGCCAGCGGGGAGGGTAGCAATCAGCCCCAGCATTTT. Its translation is CASGEGSNQPQHF.